This section outlines one T cell receptor (beta chain) sequence together with its context. Antigen specificity is unknown. Trimming cost V 5 bases and J 0 bases, with 23 bases left between them. The CDR3 is made up of 19 amino acids. TCRalpha and TCRbeta libraries used 5'RACE with constant-segment primers and UMIs. TCRdb processed the 5' RACE reads anew with MiXCR; each CDR3 protein has one entry. The sample holds some 130,000 distinct CDR3 sequences, approximately 15% seen once. These data belong to a study of T-cell memory formation after mild COVID-19. Looking at the study overall: Across donors, TCR clusters were largely donor specific.

Broader study findings: Memory sampled before infection contained some responding clones, suggesting cross-reactive memory joined.

The sequencing input was PBMCs or a T cell subset sorted from them (not recorded which). The chain has TRBV12-3 or TRBV12-4 and TRBJ1-5; D is ambiguous. The receptor's source is an adult woman who had mild COVID-19 (a few samples of this study predate the infection). Cell type and time point are not known. The CDR3 spells CASSPWEWQNRNSNQPQHF. DNA of the CDR3: TGTGCCAGCAGTCCATGGGAGTGGCAGAACCGTAATAGCAATCAGCCCCAGCATTTT.